This T cell receptor beta chain was recorded in a study of OX40 agonist ivuxolimab in advanced cancers. Background on the study: The study reported partial responses in three patients: one hepatocellular carcinoma, two cutaneous melanoma. The study, taken as a whole, reports: Expansion of clones was among the lowest in partial responders at 0.1-3.0 mg/kg.

In its sample, this clone was seen a few times. Its specificity is unknown. Compared with germline, one end of the junction differs, possibly owing to a read error. Assay used: immunoSEQ multiplex PCR; TCRdb lists only in-frame clones, some missing. The data hold around 51,000 clones, with over 75% observed a single time. This sequence was found in an adult with an advanced solid tumor such as melanoma, head and neck, liver or kidney cancer. The starting material was CD4+ or CD8+ T cells sorted from blood, obtained in a trial of the OX40 agonist ivuxolimab.

The CDR3 spells CASSRGTFLDF. The DNA of the CDR3 is TGTGCCAGCAGCCGCGGCACCTTCTTAGACTTC. The chain uses TRBV6-6 and TRBJ2-7, with unresolved D. This CDR3 contains 11 residues. Germline V gene data show CDR1 as MNHNY and CDR2 as SVGAGI (reference sequence).